This T cell receptor (beta chain) came from a study of T cells in localized non-small cell lung cancer. TCRdb's copy holds only in-frame clones and misses some; the assay was immunoSEQ multiplex PCR. The sample holds 90,000 or so clones; roughly 89% are singletons and the top ten take over 12%. Regarding this clone: The target antigen is unknown.

CDR3 length: 17 amino acids. Trimming removed 6 bases from V and 6 bases from J, with 23 bases in between. CDR1 and CDR2 (germline): LNHDA, SQIVND (reference sequence). General study results and limits: Only one tumor region was sequenced, so heterogeneity remains possible. Exceeding tumor, uninvolved adjacent lung had the highest T cell clonality. With higher T cell density in blood came longer overall survival. Within adjacent lung there appeared a median around 55 of the top 100 tumor clones.

The gene calls are TRBV19 and TRBJ2-2, with D perhaps TRBD2 (6 bases). The sequencing here drew on peripheral blood, taken before any cancer treatment. The clonotype comes from a man between 40 and 70 years old with stage I squamous cell lung carcinoma. The DNA for the CDR3 is TGTGCCAGTAGCCAAATCTGGCTACAGGAGGGACCCGGGGAGCTGTTTTTT. Protein sequence: CASSQIWLQEGPGELFF.